This TCR beta chain was identified during a study of alternative splicing in chronic myeloid leukemia remission (dated by TCRdb to 2020 to 2022). With regard to the full study: RNA sequencing was used to profile peripheral blood from chronic-phase CML patients at diagnosis and at remission, and the results were compared with those from healthy donors. The median age was about 50 years at diagnosis and about 60 at remission, while healthy controls had a median age of roughly 39. Trizol was used to extract total RNA from peripheral blood mononuclear cells of diagnosis, remission and control samples. The female/male split was 11/5 for diagnosis samples, 8/3 for remission samples and 2/4 for controls. General study outcomes and caveats: Strong differences in blood cell composition were observed between timepoints, with a shift from myeloid progenitor enrichment at diagnosis to mature lymphoid enrichment at remission. At remission, blood cell composition had been reconfigured so that it resembled normal controls enriched in lymphoid cells.

Peripheral blood from 5 or 6 healthy donors served as normal controls. Note on this clonotype: It lacks a known antigen.

Receptors were amplified or captured by bulk RNA-seq. The TruSeq Stranded RNA sample prep kit was used to generate libraries of poly-A-enriched mRNA from an input of approximately 0.94 ug total RNA. Each sample was sequenced in triplicate using paired-end sequencing on a HiSeq 2500. RNA-seq read length was 125 nucleotides per mate. As for the authors' bioinformatics: Reads were trimmed and aligned to hg38 using STAR v2.7, and quality control was performed with FASTQC, RSeQC and multiqc. Salmon 0.14.1 was used to quantify gene expression levels as transcripts per million (TPM). Principal component analysis suggested that trial, library batch, sequencing batch, treatment regimen and sex did not drive transcriptomic profiles. Each CDR3 protein sequence appears as one entry after TCRdb reprocessed the reads, and no DNA is included. TCRdb's processing, not the authors', yielded these V and J calls. This sample lists about 320 distinct CDR3 sequences; nearly 98% were detected once. The top ten clonotypes cover approximately 6.1% of the sample.

This receptor was obtained from a person aged 30 to 49 in good health. Sequencing used PBMCs.

The CDR3 loop reads CASRRTSGGAYEQFF. The receptor chain draws on TRBV12-3 or TRBV12-4 and TRBJ2-1; TCRdb returns TRBD2, unconfirmable since there is no DNA. The CDR3 numbers 15 residues from cysteine through phenylalanine. No nucleotide data were recorded.